Following are 21 T cell receptor beta chains from one sample sequenced in a study of cytomegalovirus exposure and HLA in healthy donors. Using immunoSEQ multiplex PCR, the repertoire was profiled, and TCRdb retains in-frame clones only, with some absent. The sample contains 130,000 to 150,000 clones, 84% of which appear only once. The source material was PBMCs. Receptors were obtained from a woman between 25 and 40 years old in good health and CMV-seronegative.

The V call is TRBV5-1, the J call TRBJ2-6, with 9 positions matching TRBD2. With 1 base clipped from V and 0 bases from J, the junction kept 5 bases outside the gene matches. The CDR3 runs 18 residues. Germline assignment: CDR1 SGHRS and CDR2 YFSETQ. The CDR3 protein is CASSLSLAGSSGANVLTF. The CDR3 DNA is TGCGCCAGCAGCTTGTCACTAGCGGGTAGCTCTGGGGCCAACGTCCTGACTTTC.

The gene calls are TRBV19 and TRBJ1-5; weak D call: TRBD1 (5 bases). This CDR3 region has 16 residues. Trimming took off 5 bases at V and 2 bases at J, with 16 bases between the two ends. Germline-derived CDR1 and CDR2 are LNHDA and SQIVND (reference sequence). CDR3 DNA: TGTGCCAGTAGTCGACGGGGGGGTTGGGGCAATCAGCCCCAGCATTTT. This encodes CASSRRGGWGNQPQHF.

The chain is built from TRBV5-1 and TRBJ2-7, with D perhaps TRBD2 (5 bases). Trimming removed 0 bases at V and 3 bases at J, with 10 bases between. This CDR3 is 14 amino acids long. Germline V CDR1 and CDR2: SGHRS, YFSETQ. The CDR3: CASSLAPGNYEQYF. DNA of the CDR3: TGCGCCAGCAGCTTGGCCCCGGGGAACTACGAGCAGTACTTC.

This clone has only one observation. The genes are TRBV19 and TRBJ1-4; TRBD1 matches 10 bases. CDR3 size: 15 residues. Germline assignment: CDR1 LNHDA and CDR2 SQIVND (reference sequence). Germline trimming cut 2 bases from V and 8 bases from J; bases unmatched to any gene: 5. The CDR3 here is CASSIFGTGVEKLFF. The CDR3 DNA sequence: TGTGCCAGTAGTATATTCGGGACAGGGGTGGAAAAACTGTTTTTT.

The V gene is TRBV13, the J gene TRBJ2-2, with TRBD1 identical over 7 bases. Germline V gives CDR1 PRHDT, CDR2 FYEKMQ (reference sequence). Germline trimming cut 5 bases from V and 0 bases from J; bases unmatched to any gene: 6. This CDR3 contains 16 residues. CDR3 residues: CASSGSGTANTGELFF. The DNA for the CDR3 is TGTGCCAGCAGCGGCTCCGGGACAGCGAACACCGGGGAGCTGTTTTTT.

The chain is built from TRBV6-6 and TRBJ2-7; 7 nucleotides align to TRBD2. CDR1 MNHNY and CDR2 SVGAGI come from the germline V gene (reference sequence). The V and J ends lost 2 bases and 3 bases, in that order; junction bases with no gene match: 10. The CDR3 runs 16 residues. CDR3 region: CASSYEAGRGSYEQYF. The CDR3 DNA sequence: TGTGCCAGCAGTTACGAGGCGGGGCGGGGGAGCTACGAGCAGTACTTC.

For this clone: A much larger clone lies a single base off, so this may be a read error. V and J are TRBV6-5 and TRBJ2-6; a weak D match, TRBD1 (6 bases). Germline loops: CDR1 MNHEY, CDR2 SVGAGI. Trimming cost V 5 bases and J 0 bases, with 8 bases left between them. The CDR3 totals 15 residues. The CDR3 DNA sequence: TGTGCCAGCAGTCAGGGGACCTCTGGGGCCAACGTCCTGACTTTC. Translating gives CASSQGTSGANVLTF.

The CDR3 coding sequence is TGCAGCGTTGCAGGGACAGGAGATCAGCCCCAGCATTTT. This codes for CSVAGTGDQPQHF. The chain has TRBV29-1 and TRBJ1-5; 8 bases map to TRBD1. The V and J ends lost 4 bases and 5 bases, in that order; junction bases with no gene match: 4. The germline CDR1 and CDR2 sequences are SQVTM and ANQGSEA. CDR3 length: 13 amino acids.

The CDR3 region is CASSPQGNMLYGYTF. The DNA for the CDR3 is TGTGCCAGCAGCCCACAGGGGAATATGCTCTATGGCTACACCTTC. The genes are TRBV14 and TRBJ1-2, with 7 bases that match TRBD1. CDR3 length equals 15 residues. Germline V CDR1 and CDR2: SGHDN, FVKESK. V lost 4 bases, J lost 4 bases, and 9 bases stayed unmatched.

V gene TRBV7-2 combines with J gene TRBJ1-2; TRBD1 matches 11 bases. There are 13 residues in the CDR3. From germline, CDR1 is SGHTA and CDR2 FQGNSA. V lost 1 base, J lost 8 bases, and 0 bases stayed unmatched. CDR3 DNA sequence: TGTGCCAGCAGCTTAGGGACAGGGGGCGGCTACACCTTC. The encoded protein is CASSLGTGGGYTF.

V gene TRBV10-3 combines with J gene TRBJ1-5, with 8 bases fitting TRBD1. V shed 6 bases and J 3 bases; nucleotides not matched to a gene: 4. The CDR3 spans 14 residues. Germline V gene data show CDR1 as ENHRY and CDR2 as SYGVKD. The CDR3 sequence: CAISPDRANQPQHF. The CDR3, as DNA: TGTGCCATCAGCCCGGACAGGGCCAATCAGCCCCAGCATTTT.

The chain employs TRBV4-1 and TRBJ2-1; TRBD2 aligns across 10 bases. V lost 1 base to trimming and J lost 8 bases; unmatched junction nucleotides: 8. The CDR3 has 16 residues. CDR1 is MGHRA and CDR2 is YSYEKL in the germline V gene. Written as DNA, the CDR3 is TGCGCCAGCAGCCAAGTTGGAAAGCGGGGGGGTTATGAGCAGTTCTTC. Translation gives CASSQVGKRGGYEQFF.

The chain uses TRBV2 and TRBJ2-7; 7 bases match TRBD1. CDR1 SNHLY and CDR2 FYNNEI come from the germline V gene. CDR3 length: 14 amino acids. Trimming took 9 bases from V and 1 from J; bases not matched to a gene: 9. This CDR3 reads CASLARQGSYEQYF. The CDR3 DNA sequence: TGTGCCAGTTTGGCGCGACAGGGTTCCTACGAGCAGTACTTC.

This rearrangement joins TRBV15 to TRBJ2-6, with D possibly matching TRBD2 (6 bases). The CDR3 spans 17 residues. Germline loops: CDR1 LNHNV, CDR2 YYDKDF (reference sequence). V shed 0 bases and J shed 0 bases, with 9 bases lying between them. CDR3 nucleotides: TGTGCCACCAGCAGAGATATGGGGGGCTCTGGGGCCAACGTCCTGACTTTC. Amino acid sequence: CATSRDMGGSGANVLTF.

The rearrangement uses TRBV20-1 and TRBJ1-1; D might be TRBD1 (6 bases). This CDR3 contains 11 residues. Germline loops: CDR1 DFQATT, CDR2 SNEGSKA (reference sequence). V was cut by 3 bases and J by 12 bases, with 14 bases left in between. CDR3 in DNA: TGCAGTGCTAGTTACACAGGGAAAACTTTCTTT. Translated: CSASYTGKTFF.

The CDR3 sequence: CASSPPTSQGTGELFF. The CDR3 DNA is TGTGCCAGCTCACCACCGACCTCCCAGGGGACCGGGGAGCTGTTTTTT. The rearrangement joins TRBV18 to TRBJ2-2, with a weak D call TRBD1 (6 bases). Trimming left V 0 bases short and J 5 bases short, with 13 bases between. The CDR3 spans 16 residues. Germline CDR1 and CDR2: KGHSH and LQKENI. The variable domain in full, with the rest retrieved from reference TRBV18 and TRBJ2-2, is NAGVMQNPRHLVRRRGQEARLRCSPMKGHSHVYWYRQLPEEGLKFMVYLQKENIIDESGMPKERFSAEFPKEGPSILRIQQVVRGDSAAYFCASSPPTSQGTGELFFGEGSRLTVL.

The chain carries TRBV2 and TRBJ1-2; 8 bases fit TRBD1. The J segment lost 2 bases and the V segment lost 6 bases, leaving 2 bases of the junction unmatched. CDR1 and CDR2 from the germline V gene are SNHLY and FYNNEI. The CDR3 loop spans 13 amino acids. CDR3 amino acids: CASRWTGNYGYTF. Written as DNA, the CDR3 is TGTGCCAGCAGGTGGACAGGGAACTATGGCTACACCTTC.

This clone was recorded a few times. J is TRBJ2-1 and V is TRBV7-8; D is unclear. V dropped 4 bases and J dropped 3 bases, with 7 bases sitting between them. Germline CDR1 is SGHVS and CDR2 is FQNEAQ. CDR3 size: 13 residues. CDR3 residues: CASSSTFYNEQFF. CDR3 nucleotide sequence: TGTGCCAGCAGCTCCACTTTCTACAATGAGCAGTTCTTC.

This clone was picked up one time. V is TRBV5-6 and J is TRBJ1-5, with D possibly TRBD1 on 6 matching bases. Per the germline V gene, CDR1 is SGHDT and CDR2 is YYEEEE. V lost 7 bases and J 0 bases, leaving 23 bases between the germline ends. This CDR3 is built from 18 residues. CDR3 sequence: CASHRLRGGPYSNQPQHF. The CDR3 DNA follows: TGTGCCAGCCATCGACTCAGGGGAGGGCCTTATAGCAATCAGCCCCAGCATTTT.

This clone showed up just once. The chain has TRBV5-1 and TRBJ2-3; 9 bases fit TRBD2. Germline lookup yields CDR1 SGHRS and CDR2 YFSETQ. CDR3 size: 19 residues. V lost 0 bases to trimming and J lost 0 bases; unmatched junction nucleotides: 11. The CDR3 coding sequence is TGCGCCAGCAGCTTGGGTAAGGGACTAGCAGAAGGAAGCACAGATACGCAGTATTTT. It yields the protein CASSLGKGLAEGSTDTQYF. Using reference TRBV5-1 and TRBJ2-3 for the parts outside the CDR3, the full variable domain is KAGVTQTPRYLIKTRGQQVTLSCSPISGHRSVSWYQQTPGQGLQFLFEYFSETQRNKGNFPGRFSGRQFSNSRSEMNVSTLELGDSALYLCASSLGKGLAEGSTDTQYFGPGTRLTVL.

The chain has TRBV7-2 and TRBJ1-2; 9 nucleotides line up with TRBD1. There are 16 residues in the CDR3. Germline V lookup: CDR1 SGHTA, CDR2 FQGNSA. Unmatched junction bases numbered 13, after V lost 5 bases and J lost 6 bases. In DNA form, the CDR3 reads TGTGCCAGCAGCCCCCGTAGCACAGGGGGCCTCAATGGCTACACCTTC. Residues: CASSPRSTGGLNGYTF.